One and the same sample provided the 4 T cell receptor beta chains below, sequenced in a study of blood T cell repertoires in COVID-19 (dated by TCRdb to the early 2020s). The library was built by means of the immunoSEQ multiplex PCR assay. Drawn from immuneACCESS, this table holds only the in-frame rearrangements with V and J called that TCRdb kept. Clones are partly lost; checked studies trace under half to an unresolved V gene and leave the rest unexplained. The sample profile shows around 350,000 clones; about 88% of them were found once. The ten largest make up about 2.9% of the sample. Sequencing input: peripheral blood. These receptors all come from a human donor in a cohort sampled during active COVID-19.

The V call is TRBV7-8, the J call TRBJ2-7, with a possible D match to TRBD1 (6 bases). The CDR3 extends over 14 amino acids. Trimming took 8 bases from V and 2 from J, leaving 16 bases between them. Per germline, CDR1 SGHVS and CDR2 FQNEAQ. The CDR3 region is CASAATDSAYEQYF. As DNA, the CDR3 is TGTGCCAGCGCCGCCACGGACAGTGCCTACGAGCAGTACTTC.

This clone was seen only once. CDR3 DNA: TGTGCCAGCAGCCTGCCTAGCAGGACGCAGTATTTT. Translated, it gives CASSLPSRTQYF. The V gene is TRBV3-1 (or the pseudogene TRBV3-2), the J gene TRBJ2-3; the D gene is possibly TRBD2 (5 bases). Germline values: CDR1 LGHDT, CDR2 YNNKEL (reference sequence). Trimming stripped 4 bases from V and 9 bases from J, with 11 bases between. This CDR3 is built from 12 residues.

The rearrangement uses TRBV7-2 and TRBJ2-5; D ambiguous. The germline V gene has CDR1 SGHTA and CDR2 FQGNSA. The V gene lost 3 bases and the J gene lost 5 bases, with 16 bases spanning the gap. There are 15 residues in the CDR3. This CDR3 reads CASSFAGVNSETQYF. Written as DNA, the CDR3 is TGTGCCAGCAGCTTTGCTGGAGTAAATTCGGAGACCCAGTACTTC.

The chain's CDR3 is CSASVDYEQYF. CDR3 nucleotides: TGCAGTGCTAGCGTAGACTACGAGCAGTACTTC. The chain uses TRBV20-1 and TRBJ2-7; D remains unclear. Germline CDR1 is DFQATT and CDR2 is SNEGSKA (reference sequence). Trimming took off 3 bases at V and 3 bases at J, with 6 bases between the two ends. The CDR3 is 11 residues long.